This T cell receptor (beta chain) was observed in a study of CD8 T cells in ankylosing spondylitis. The study's findings and limits: Characteristic, it appeared, of ankylosing spondylitis blood was a TCR beta motif of about eight highly homologous variants. Within matched ankylosing spondylitis synovial fluid, disease-linked clones were reportedly significantly enriched. Disease-linked clones bore a CD8+ phenotype, appearing relatively rarely in peripheral blood.

Making use of molecular barcodes, quantitative 5'-RACE generated TCR beta libraries. TCRdb reprocessed the 5' RACE reads via MiXCR and lists one record per CDR3 protein. This table holds under 250,000 distinct CDR3 sequences, about 30% found once. Trimming cost V 0 bases and J 6 bases; bases outside gene matches: 16. Germline CDR1 SGDLS, CDR2 YYNGEE. CDR3 length equals 18 residues. A note on this clonotype: Its antigen remains unknown.

The chain has TRBV9 and TRBJ2-3, with 7 bases that match TRBD1. The specimen was blood, either unsorted or a sorted T cell fraction (not recorded which). The receptor comes from a male donor with ankylosing spondylitis or in good health (not recorded which). CDR3 coding DNA: TGTGCCAGCAGCGTAGACCCACCGGGACAGTATACCGGGGATACGCAGTATTTT. Translation gives CASSVDPPGQYTGDTQYF. Using reference TRBV9 and TRBJ2-3 for the parts outside the CDR3, the full variable domain is DSGVTQTPKHLITATGQRVTLRCSPRSGDLSVYWYQQSLDQGLQFLIQYYNGEERAKGNILERFSAQQFPDLHSELNLSSLELGDSALYFCASSVDPPGQYTGDTQYFGPGTRLTVL.